What follows are 3 T cell receptor beta chains derived from one specimen sequenced in a study of T cells in Graves' hyperthyroidism and ophthalmopathy. Amplification targeted TCR beta CDR3 regions from RNA transcripts. When the TCR CDR3 underwent first-round RT-PCR, the HTBI primer set was used. TCRdb passed the multiplex PCR reads through MiXCR, listing each CDR3 protein once. The sample has roughly 380,000 distinct CDR3 sequences, approximately 12% seen once. The material sequenced was blood. Receptors were obtained from a man aged 30-40 years with Graves' hyperthyroidism that later progressed to Graves' ophthalmopathy.

This clonotype appeared a few times. The rearrangement joins TRBV6-6 to TRBJ1-4, with a weak D call TRBD1 (5 bases). Trimming took 0 bases from V and 0 from J, leaving 14 bases between them. Germline lookup yields CDR1 MNHNY and CDR2 SVGAGI (reference sequence). This CDR3 spans 18 amino acids. This CDR3 is CASSYSIGGVATNEKLFF. The CDR3 DNA sequence: TGTGCCAGCAGTTACTCGATTGGAGGGGTGGCAACTAATGAAAAACTGTTTTTT.

This clonotype was observed a few times. An end of the junction does not agree with germline; a read error may underlie this. The chain combines TRBV28 with TRBJ2-5; TRBD2 might be the D (5 bases). There are 12 residues in the CDR3. Germline loops: CDR1 MDHEN, CDR2 SYDVKM. CDR3 sequence: CASSLWTTGAHF. CDR3 nucleotides: TGTGCCAGCAGTTTATGGACTACGGGCGCCCACTTC.

This chain's CDR3 is CAWSSWAGNTEAFF. CDR3 nucleotide sequence: TGTGCCTGGAGTAGCTGGGCGGGGAACACTGAAGCTTTCTTT. This chain links TRBV30 with TRBJ1-1; D gene ambiguous. The V and J ends lost 2 bases and 1 base respectively, with 11 bases between them. The CDR3 is made up of 14 amino acids. CDR1 is GTSNPN, CDR2 SVGIG, per germline (reference sequence).